This TCR beta chain came from a study of shared clonotypes between healthy human individuals. Using immunoSEQ multiplex PCR, the repertoire was profiled, and TCRdb retains in-frame clones only, with some absent. Here the sample spans roughly 640,000 clones, about 97% being singletons. Subsets obtained from CD4+ cells comprised CD45RA+ naive and CD45RA-negative memory cells. This clone was counted a single time. The TCR comes from a woman in her 30s in good health. Sequenced input: naive CD4+ T cells sorted from blood. Stated subset: CD45RA+ positively selected.

The CDR3 sequence: CASSLGDVGPYEQYF. The CDR3 coding sequence is TGCGCCAGCAGCTTAGGGGATGTCGGGCCCTACGAGCAGTACTTC. The V call is TRBV5-1, the J call TRBJ2-7, with a tentative D call TRBD1 (5 bases). The CDR3 is 15 amino acids. Germline V gene data show CDR1 as SGHRS and CDR2 as YFSETQ. Trimming took 2 bases from V and 2 from J, leaving 14 bases between them.